Each of the 9 T cell receptor beta chains below was sequenced from the same sample in a study of early T cells in non-severe SARS-CoV-2 infection (dated by TCRdb to about 2021). Library preparation employed 5' RACE. Sequencing relied on a NextSeq 500. The raw public reads went through TCRdb reprocessing: fastp at Q25, MiXCR clone calling, in-frame beta chains kept. Each CDR3 protein gets just one entry, which takes the most common genes and DNA from the rows behind it. Across this sample there are 70,000 or so distinct CDR3 sequences, with about 11% seen only once. Clones ranked in the top ten supply approximately 5.9% of the sample. Sequencing input: whole blood. The origin of the receptors is an adult who was a healthcare worker with PCR-confirmed SARS-CoV-2 infection or an uninfected control (not recorded which).

The J gene is TRBJ2-3, the V gene TRBV15; 9 bases are shared with TRBD2. The germline CDR1 and CDR2 sequences are LNHNV and YYDKDF (reference sequence). J lost 1 base, V lost 2 bases, and 13 bases had no gene match. The CDR3 totals 19 residues. The CDR3 DNA follows: TGTGCCACCAGCAGACGTCAGACTAGCGGAGGGGCGGGCACAGATACGCAGTATTTT. Translation gives CATSRRQTSGGAGTDTQYF.

This clonotype was detected only a few times. This chain connects TRBV12-3 or TRBV12-4 to TRBJ2-7; 7 bases agree with TRBD1. The CDR3 consists of 13 residues. With 6 bases clipped from V and 7 bases from J, the junction kept 9 bases outside the gene matches. The CDR3 sequence: CASSTGAYGEQYF. The CDR3 region has the DNA TGTGCCAGCAGCACAGGGGCCTATGGGGAGCAGTACTTC.

This clonotype has at least ten counts. The chain couples TRBV15 to TRBJ2-7, with D possibly being TRBD1 or TRBD2 (5 bases each). Looked up from germline, CDR1 is LNHNV and CDR2 is YYDKDF (reference sequence). The CDR3 runs to 13 residues. Trimming took off 0 bases at V and 6 bases at J, with 9 bases between the two ends. This CDR3 reads CATSRDGGGEQYF. For the CDR3, the DNA is TGTGCCACCAGCAGAGACGGTGGGGGCGAGCAGTACTTC.

This clonotype was recorded at least ten times. The CDR3: CASSYSWGLIDEQYF. Here the CDR3 DNA reads TGTGCCAGCAGTTACTCTTGGGGGTTGATCGACGAGCAGTACTTC. The chain couples TRBV6-2 or TRBV6-3 to TRBJ2-7; D may match TRBD1 or TRBD2 (5 bases each). This CDR3 contains 15 residues. V shed 0 bases and J shed 5 bases, with 14 bases lying between them. Germline CDR1 is MNHEY and CDR2 is SVGEGT.

This chain uses TRBV20-1 with TRBJ1-5, with D perhaps TRBD1 (5 bases). Trimming pared 1 base from V and 8 bases from J, leaving 12 bases between. This CDR3 has 13 amino acids. Germline V lookup: CDR1 DFQATT, CDR2 SNEGSKA (reference sequence). The CDR3 protein is CSARVHLREPQHF. The CDR3 nucleotides read TGCAGTGCTAGAGTACATCTCAGGGAGCCCCAGCATTTT.

This clonotype was seen repeatedly, ten times or more. The chain employs TRBV14 and TRBJ2-1, with 11 bases identical to TRBD2. With V trimmed by 4 bases and J by 2 bases, 10 bases remained unmatched. Germline V gene lookup returns CDR1 SGHDN and CDR2 FVKESK. The CDR3 is made up of 18 amino acids. CDR3 amino acids: CASSLNEGLAATYNEQFF. The CDR3, as DNA: TGTGCCAGCAGCCTAAACGAGGGACTAGCGGCTACCTACAATGAGCAGTTCTTC. Together with reference TRBV14 and TRBJ2-1, the CDR3 gives the full variable domain: EAGVTQFPSHSVIEKGQTVTLRCDPISGHDNLYWYRRVMGKEIKFLLHFVKESKQDESGMPNNRFLAERTGGTYSTLKVQPAELEDSGVYFCASSLNEGLAATYNEQFFGPGTRLTVL.

On this clonotype: A much more abundant neighbour one base away suggests this may be a read error. This sequence joins TRBV5-4 and TRBJ2-5; D perhaps matches TRBD2 (6 bases). The ends were cut back, 3 bases at V and 9 bases at J, with 12 bases in the middle. This CDR3 has 12 amino acids. Germline values: CDR1 SGHNT, CDR2 YYREEE (reference sequence). The CDR3 spells CASSSRGGAQYF. The CDR3, as DNA: TGTGCCAGCAGCTCGCGTGGAGGGGCCCAGTACTTC.

The chain links TRBV12-3 or TRBV12-4 to TRBJ1-2, with 8 bases that match TRBD1. This CDR3 region has 13 residues. Losses at the gene ends were 6 bases for V and 0 bases for J; bases not matched to a gene: 0. This CDR3 is CASRQGANYGYTF. CDR3 in DNA: TGTGCCAGCAGACAGGGGGCTAACTATGGCTACACCTTC.

This clonotype was found many times. This sequence joins TRBV7-6 and TRBJ2-1, with D tentatively TRBD1 or TRBD2 (5 bases each). Trimming stripped 1 base from V and 4 bases from J, with 11 bases between. This CDR3 contains 15 residues. Germline CDR1 reads SGHVS; CDR2 reads FNYEAQ. The CDR3 sequence is CASSLGPGLYNEQFF. The DNA for the CDR3 is TGTGCCAGCAGCTTAGGCCCGGGGCTGTACAATGAGCAGTTCTTC.